In this sample, the clone carrying this T cell receptor beta chain turned up a few times. The data are from a study of early T cells in non-severe SARS-CoV-2 infection. Per the germline V gene, CDR1 is SGHKS and CDR2 is YYEKEE (reference sequence). The CDR3 spans 13 residues. V lost 5 bases to trimming and J lost 5 bases, with 13 bases between them. TCRdb passed the 5' RACE reads through MiXCR, listing each CDR3 protein once. The repertoire has fewer than 85,000 distinct CDR3 sequences, 9% to 15% of them found once; the top ten carry approximately 4.9%. The sequence was obtained from an adult who was a healthcare worker with PCR-confirmed SARS-CoV-2 infection or an uninfected control (not recorded which). The chain carries TRBV5-5 and TRBJ2-5, with D unclear. Source material: whole blood. CDR3 DNA sequence: TGTGCCAGCAGAAGCCAGGTGGTGGAGACCCAGTACTTC. Protein: CASRSQVVETQYF.